This T cell receptor (beta chain) was sequenced during a study of PD-1 blockade in classical Hodgkin lymphoma. Relapse after autologous stem cell transplantation occurred in every patient, and brentuximab vedotin exposure varied. Profiled with immunoSEQ multiplex PCR; TCRdb holds only in-frame clones, not every one. The sample includes 90,000 to 100,000 clones, 89% of them seen just once. Trimming cost V 5 bases and J 1 base, with 11 bases left between them. Germline CDR1 reads ENHRY; CDR2 reads SYGVKD. This CDR3 is 14 amino acids long. This clone occurred once. The sequence was collected from a human donor with classical Hodgkin lymphoma. The chain couples TRBV10-3 to TRBJ1-2; no reliable D call. The specimen was peripheral blood mononuclear cells (PBMCs), collected before the second cycle of nivolumab. The DNA for the CDR3 is TGTGCCATCAGTTACCGACGGGATAACTATGGCTACACCTTC. Protein product: CAISYRRDNYGYTF.